A selection of T cell receptor beta chains follows, all from one sample in a study of post-analysis software for immune sequencing data. Using its own MiXCR run on the PCR reads, TCRdb lists one record per CDR3 protein. The sample lists fewer than 550,000 distinct CDR3 sequences; less than 40% were seen once. The sequencing sample was made of blood. All receptors come from a girl aged 2 to 17 with multiple sclerosis. The CDR3 runs from the conserved cysteine through the conserved F or W. Fields, in order: D gene, clone size, J gene, V gene, CDR3 protein, CDR3 DNA. The D gene is left open where the match is weak. For some rows the clone size is stated as once, few or many, or as a class when expanded; others skip it.

- - TRBJ1-3 TRBV7-9 CAHRGSPSGNTIYF TGTGCCCATAGGGGCAGCCCCTCTGGAAACACCATATATTTT
- - TRBJ2-7 TRBV5-5 CASSWAGTYNEQYF TGTGCCAGCAGCTGGGCCGGGACATACAATGAGCAGTACTTC
TRBD1 - TRBJ1-1 TRBV29-1 CSAKPGQGVSEAFF TGCAGCGCCAAACCGGGACAGGGGGTCTCTGAAGCTTTCTTT
- - TRBJ2-1 TRBV4-2 CASSQGLTGPYNEQFF TGTGCCAGCAGCCAAGGACTAACGGGGCCCTACAATGAGCAGTTCTTC
- - TRBJ1-1 TRBV29-1 CSAWSTANTEAFF TGCAGCGCCTGGAGCACCGCGAACACTGAAGCTTTCTTT
TRBD1 few TRBJ1-2 TRBV12-3/TRBV12-4 CASSLGQGWYGYTF TGTGCCAGCAGCTTGGGACAGGGCTGGTATGGCTACACCTTC
- - TRBJ1-1 TRBV6-5 CASSYLQDTEAFF TGTGCCAGCAGTTACTTGCAGGACACTGAAGCTTTCTTT
TRBD2 - TRBJ2-7 TRBV20-1 CSALGTSGIYEQYF TGCAGTGCTCTGGGGACTAGCGGAATCTACGAGCAGTACTTC
TRBD2 - TRBJ2-1 TRBV4-1 CASLGTSGVRVYNEQFF TGCGCCAGCCTCGGGACTAGCGGGGTAAGGGTTTACAATGAGCAGTTCTTC
- few TRBJ1-5 TRBV6-2/TRBV6-3 CASSPRWGDRYNQPQHF TGTGCCAGCAGCCCTCGGTGGGGGGATCGGTATAATCAGCCCCAGCATTTT
- - TRBJ2-2 TRBV7-9 CASSLAGTIYTGELFF TGTGCCAGCAGCTTAGCGGGGACAATTTACACCGGGGAGCTGTTTTTT
- few TRBJ2-5 TRBV6-6 CASSFSGKETQYF TGTGCCAGCAGTTTTAGCGGAAAAGAGACCCAGTACTTC
- - TRBJ1-5 TRBV5-1 CASSLQVNQPQHF TGCGCCAGCAGTTTACAGGTTAATCAGCCCCAGCATTTT
- many TRBJ2-5 TRBV4-1 CASSHGFTQYF TGCGCCAGCAGCCATGGCTTCACCCAGTACTTC
- few TRBJ2-3 TRBV24-1 CATSGDTKWTDTQYF TGTGCCACCAGTGGGGATACTAAGTGGACAGATACGCAGTATTTT
- - TRBJ2-3 TRBV20-1 CSVPRGDTGTQYF TGCAGTGTACCAAGGGGGGACACAGGTACGCAGTATTTT
TRBD1 many TRBJ1-1 TRBV6-6 CASSTSTGRGRNTEAFF TGTGCCAGCAGTACCTCGACAGGCAGGGGGAGGAACACTGAAGCTTTCTTT
TRBD1 - TRBJ2-1 TRBV5-1 CASRMTGIAYNEQFF TGCGCCAGCAGGATGACAGGGATTGCCTACAATGAGCAGTTCTTC
- few TRBJ2-5 TRBV10-3 CAISGGGTGTQETQYF TGTGCCATCAGTGGCGGGGGGACAGGGACCCAAGAGACCCAGTACTTC
- few TRBJ2-7 TRBV27 CASSSIGLRPEKIYEQYF TGTGCCAGCAGTTCTATTGGATTGAGGCCGGAAAAGATTTACGAGCAGTACTTC
- - TRBJ2-1 TRBV3-1 CASRSQGSYNEQFF TGTGCCAGCAGGTCCCAGGGGTCCTACAATGAGCAGTTCTTC
- - TRBJ2-1 TRBV5-1 CATKREVSYNEQFF TGCGCCACAAAAAGGGAGGTTTCCTACAATGAGCAGTTCTTC
- once TRBJ2-6 TRBV29-1 CSVEVVRAYEHSGANVRTF TGCAGCGTTGAGGTCGTAAGGGCGTACGAGCACTCTGGGGCCAACGTCCGGACTTTC
- - TRBJ2-3 TRBV20-1 CSASLAPRTDTQYF TGCAGTGCTAGCCTAGCCCCTCGCACAGATACGCAGTATTTT
TRBD1 few TRBJ2-7 TRBV7-9 CASSYGDRGTYEQYF TGTGCCAGCAGCTACGGGGACAGGGGGACCTACGAGCAGTACTTC
TRBD2 - TRBJ2-1 TRBV29-1 CSVEWSGGPNEQFF TGCAGCGTTGAGTGGAGCGGGGGGCCCAATGAGCAGTTCTTC
- - TRBJ2-1 TRBV12-3/TRBV12-4 CASSLLGGTYNEQFF TGTGCCAGCAGTTTATTAGGGGGAACCTACAATGAGCAGTTCTTC
TRBD2 - TRBJ2-1 TRBV5-1 CASSLRTGLENEQFF TGCGCCAGCAGCTTGAGGACCGGACTAGAAAATGAGCAGTTCTTC
- - TRBJ2-5 TRBV7-7 CASSPFRGAQETQYF TGTGCTAGCAGCCCCTTCCGCGGCGCCCAAGAGACCCAGTACTTC